This entry features one TCR beta chain sequence. Its antigen target is currently unknown. The input lacks base qualities; no much larger clone sits a single base away. The data originate from a study of shared clonotypes between healthy human individuals (dated by TCRdb to between 2020 and 2021). A note on the overall study: A few men and two women, aged 18 to 49 years, made up the cohort. For each donor, three plates each were used for CD4 naive and CD4 memory, two plates were used for CD8 naive, and one plate was used for CD8 memory. To estimate repertoire size and how much clonotypes are shared between individuals, the study performed deep sequencing of blood TCR repertoires from a handful of healthy adults. Libraries were prepared and TCR repertoires were sequenced by different laboratories using diverse techniques, in order to increase sequencing depth and limit assay-specific biases. Per donor, leukapheresis produced somewhere between about 0.94 and 10 billion PBMCs. Overall study outcomes, separate from this receptor: Incomplete sequencing was indicated by rarefaction of sorted-subset datasets, despite the large sequencing depth. Larger estimated clonotype richness was generally found for naive subsets than for memory subsets. When four donors were compared, the shared fraction of clonotypes was about 5.2% for naive CD4, around 4% for naive CD8, roughly 2.5% for memory CD4, and 0.35% to 0.4% for memory CD8. Clonotypes shared by all four sorted-subset donors showed higher generation probabilities than non-shared clonotypes. Pairwise subsampling led to the expectation that sequencing depth would affect the degree of clonotype sharing among donors. Sampling was restricted to blood, and TCR repertoires in tissues likely differ from the TCR repertoires found in blood. Because the study included only a small number of donors, the genetic and exposure-history diversity represented was limited.

Trimming accounts for 0 bases at V and 6 bases at J, while the number of junction bases matched to no gene is 4. From the germline V gene, CDR1 is SGHTA and CDR2 is FQGTGA. The CDR3 covers 16 residues, taking in both the cysteine and the phenylalanine. The retained sequence is limited to the CDR3, 48 bases, with the frame set at the first base. The donors were healthy, HIV-negative adults who had no recently reported acute infections or vaccinations. Every donor was a Caucasian adult living in Nashville, Tennessee, USA. Magnetic negative selection was used to enrich CD4+ T cells, after which naive cells were positively selected on CD45RA and the negative fraction became the memory subset. Blood was obtained by leukapheresis, after which PBMCs were separated by Ficoll-Histopaque density gradient centrifugation and cryopreserved in liquid nitrogen vapor phase. Purity and quantity of every magnetically sorted T cell population were checked by analytical flow cytometry. Genomic DNA was isolated from each sorted fraction and quantified by UV absorbance on a Nanodrop 2000c.

Using the deep immunoSEQ assay, TCR CDR3 regions were amplified from genomic DNA by multiplex PCR. Extracted genomic DNA from each cell subset was spread evenly across all wells of several immunoSEQ 96-well plates, with each plate serving as a replicate. For sorted subsets, roughly 200 ng of genomic DNA, equivalent to some 33,000 T cell genomes, went into each replicate PCR. Purified libraries were quantified with a Qubit 3.0 fluorometer, sized on a Bioanalyzer 2100, and re-quantified with the KAPA Library Quantification kit. Each immunoSEQ 96-well plate was sequenced on its own single-read 150-cycle Illumina NextSeq 550 flow cell. The original methods were these. Because the immunoSEQ output included only junctional sequences and no quality scores, the filtering could not be the same as the filtering used for full-length reads. To assign V/J genes and CDR3, sequences were annotated against IMGT germline references using PyIR, a Python wrapper for IgBLAST v1.9. Reads were removed for weak V/J assignments (E-value above 1e-6), missing CDR3, stop codons, out-of-frame junctions, or ambiguous translated residues. V3J clonotypes were defined as sequences sharing an identical inferred V gene, J gene, and CDR3 amino acid sequence. Percentage overlap between repertoires was calculated by dividing the number of shared unique clonotypes by the size of the smaller repertoire. Repertoire richness was assessed with RTK rarefaction, the Chao1 estimator, and Recon v2.1 estimates of unobserved clonotypes. Generation probabilities were computed with OLGA for all TCRbeta clonotypes obtained by the gDNA method from several donors. The immuneACCESS repertoire file appears here via TCRdb, limited to in-frame rearrangements. These files lack a portion of the clones; in checked studies, under half of the deficit traces to unresolved V genes, and the cause of the others is not known. That table supplies the V and J calls and clone size; D and trimming were determined from the DNA. The table for this sample lists 2.3 million or so clones; more than 80% of them were counted only once. Of the sample, 0.39% falls within the top ten clones.

Recombination linked TRBV7-3 to TRBJ2-7; a stretch of 14 junction bases matches TRBD2. The sequenced sample consisted of naive CD4+ T cells from PBMCs. According to the study, the label for this sample's cell subset or site signals: CD45RA+ positively selected. The receptor was isolated from a man aged 18 to 29 in good health. Some clones in this sample may be carry-over from other donors' samples. The DNA reads TGTGCCAGCAGCTTAACTCCGGGACTAGCGGGAGTCGAGCAGTACTTC. Its translation reads: CASSLTPGLAGVEQYF.